This paragraph reports one T cell receptor beta chain. Antigen: not known. This entry comes from a study of cytomegalovirus exposure and HLA in healthy donors. Whole-study results and caveats: For TCR beta chains, V- and J-gene trimming was later linked to a missense DCLRE1C variant.

Donors had nominal health at sampling but likely had unrecorded immune exposures. PCR primers comprised 60 Vbeta and 13 Jbeta primers. The protocol was immunoSEQ multiplex PCR, while the TCRdb copy is restricted to in-frame clones and leaves out a portion. The sample lists approximately 270,000 clones, about four fifths seen once, with about 0.28% in the top ten. This CDR3 comprises 12 residues. V gave up 5 bases and J gave up 3 bases; unmatched junction bases: 3. Germline V gene lookup returns CDR1 SQVTM and CDR2 ANQGSEA. The source material was PBMCs. The rearrangement joins TRBV29-1 to TRBJ2-7; 8 bases agree with TRBD1. The receptor's source is a girl aged 2-15 years in good health and CMV-seronegative. For the CDR3, the DNA is TGCAGCGTTTCGGACAGGGACTACGAGCAGTACTTC. It yields the protein CSVSDRDYEQYF.